This record concerns one T cell receptor beta chain sequence. Its cognate antigen is unknown. The data originate from a study of Graves' ophthalmopathy and Graves' hyperthyroidism. On the study more broadly: Untreated patients at initial diagnosis provided peripheral blood. Study-wide findings and caveats: It was with roughly 71% sensitivity and under 85% specificity that the model predicted ophthalmopathy progression. Most thyroid clonotypes expanded beyond 0.001 frequency were also found in blood.

The sequenced template was RNA, covering the TCR beta CDR3 region. Scientists carried out first-round RT-PCR using HTBI primers and then a second-round multiplex PCR. TCRdb re-analysed the multiplex PCR reads in MiXCR, keeping a single row per CDR3 protein. Found here are under 200,000 distinct CDR3 sequences, approximately 40% of them singletons; the top ten hold about 5.8%. All donors with ophthalmopathy were recorded as having moderate-to-severe activity, CAS ≥3, NOSPECS ≥4 and a duration under 3 months. Material for sequencing was peripheral blood. The TCR sequence derives from a middle-aged woman with Graves' ophthalmopathy.

CDR3 DNA sequence: TGTGCCAGCAGTGGCGGGCGGGATACGTGGGAGCAGTACTTC. Residues: CASSGGRDTWEQYF. This chain connects TRBV6-1 to TRBJ2-7, with a possible D match to TRBD2 (6 bases). CDR1 MNHNS and CDR2 SASEGT come from the germline V gene. This CDR3 contains 14 residues. The V and J ends lost 4 bases and 7 bases respectively, with 17 bases between them.